A selection of T cell receptor beta chains follows, all from one sample in a study of T-cell memory formation after mild COVID-19. TCRdb recomputed calls from the 5' RACE reads with MiXCR, one row per CDR3 protein. The sample lists some 410,000 distinct CDR3 sequences; 20% to 25% were seen once. Sequenced input: PBMCs or a T cell subset sorted from them (not recorded which). The origin of the receptors is an adult woman who had mild COVID-19 (a few samples of this study predate the infection). Cell type and time point are not known. The CDR3 runs from the conserved cysteine through the conserved F or W. D genes are given only for firm matches.

CDR3: CSVREGNSPLHF
J: TRBJ1-6
D: NA
length: 12
V: TRBV29-1

CDR3: CASSELGVVSYNEQFF
J: TRBJ2-1
D: NA
length: 16
V: TRBV25-1

CDR3: CASSLAWTGESDTQYF
J: TRBJ2-3
D: TRBD1
length: 16
V: TRBV11-2

CDR3: CASSTTGGGAEAFF
J: TRBJ1-1
D: NA
length: 14
V: TRBV5-5

CDR3: CAISRGETQYF
J: TRBJ2-5
D: NA
length: 11
V: TRBV10-3

CDR3: CSVEGQLTSTDTQYF
J: TRBJ2-3
D: NA
length: 15
V: TRBV29-1

CDR3: CASSQGLAGRTYNEQFF
J: TRBJ2-1
D: TRBD2
length: 17
V: TRBV3-1

CDR3: CASSRGQGNFQPQHF
J: TRBJ1-5
D: TRBD1
length: 15
V: TRBV3-1

CDR3: CSARDVRTQGQYF
J: TRBJ2-7
D: NA
length: 13
V: TRBV20-1

CDR3: CASSQGQVQETQYF
J: TRBJ2-5
D: TRBD1
length: 14
V: TRBV5-1

CDR3: CASSLELTTGYTF
J: TRBJ1-2
D: NA
length: 13
V: TRBV12-3/TRBV12-4

CDR3: CASSSGEGYGYTF
J: TRBJ1-2
D: NA
length: 13
V: TRBV5-1

CDR3: CASSSLLDEQYF
J: TRBJ2-7
D: NA
length: 12
V: TRBV7-9

CDR3: CASSLGLRAAFAETQYF
J: TRBJ2-5
D: NA
length: 17
V: TRBV5-5

CDR3: CASREGAEQYF
J: TRBJ2-7
D: NA
length: 11
V: TRBV7-9

CDR3: CASSLVEGGTYEQYF
J: TRBJ2-7
D: NA
length: 15
V: TRBV5-1

CDR3: CASSPADIGELFF
J: TRBJ2-2
D: NA
length: 13
V: TRBV6-5

CDR3: CASSLPRTDTQYF
J: TRBJ2-3
D: NA
length: 13
V: TRBV12-3/TRBV12-4

CDR3: CASITSGQETQYF
J: TRBJ2-5
D: NA
length: 13
V: TRBV2

CDR3: CASSLGTTPSYEQYF
J: TRBJ2-7
D: NA
length: 15
V: TRBV5-1

CDR3: CASSGNIGRNQPQHF
J: TRBJ1-5
D: NA
length: 15
V: TRBV12-3/TRBV12-4

CDR3: CASSSETSGRAGEQFF
J: TRBJ2-1
D: TRBD2
length: 16
V: TRBV7-9

CDR3: CGLGGGFGELFF
J: TRBJ2-2
D: NA
length: 12
V: TRBV7-2

CDR3: CASSTNGQGMYNEQFF
J: TRBJ2-1
D: NA
length: 16
V: TRBV5-1

CDR3: CASSNIPGQGASEGYTF
J: TRBJ1-2
D: TRBD1
length: 17
V: TRBV7-9

CDR3: CASSRGQGRYYTF
J: TRBJ1-2
D: TRBD1
length: 13
V: TRBV7-9

CDR3: CASSTIRGVNEKLFF
J: TRBJ1-4
D: NA
length: 15
V: TRBV18

CDR3: CASSQVPGGKLFF
J: TRBJ1-4
D: NA
length: 13
V: TRBV14

CDR3: CASRPIKGWQFF
J: TRBJ2-1
D: NA
length: 12
V: TRBV12-3/TRBV12-4

CDR3: CASSLSPAGKTQYF
J: TRBJ2-5
D: NA
length: 14
V: TRBV7-2

CDR3: CATLPPGGNTEAFF
J: TRBJ1-1
D: NA
length: 14
V: TRBV7-6

CDR3: CASSQGDSHYEQYF
J: TRBJ2-7
D: NA
length: 14
V: TRBV3-1

CDR3: CASSEGLAGGPDTQYF
J: TRBJ2-3
D: TRBD2
length: 16
V: TRBV6-1

CDR3: CAWSFLYNEQFF
J: TRBJ2-1
D: NA
length: 12
V: TRBV30

CDR3: CASRSYRDTEAFF
J: TRBJ1-1
D: NA
length: 13
V: TRBV7-6

CDR3: CASGISETQYF
J: TRBJ2-5
D: NA
length: 11
V: TRBV19

CDR3: CASGTDMNTEAFF
J: TRBJ1-1
D: TRBD1
length: 13
V: TRBV11-2

CDR3: CSASVRQASYEQYF
J: TRBJ2-7
D: NA
length: 14
V: TRBV20-1